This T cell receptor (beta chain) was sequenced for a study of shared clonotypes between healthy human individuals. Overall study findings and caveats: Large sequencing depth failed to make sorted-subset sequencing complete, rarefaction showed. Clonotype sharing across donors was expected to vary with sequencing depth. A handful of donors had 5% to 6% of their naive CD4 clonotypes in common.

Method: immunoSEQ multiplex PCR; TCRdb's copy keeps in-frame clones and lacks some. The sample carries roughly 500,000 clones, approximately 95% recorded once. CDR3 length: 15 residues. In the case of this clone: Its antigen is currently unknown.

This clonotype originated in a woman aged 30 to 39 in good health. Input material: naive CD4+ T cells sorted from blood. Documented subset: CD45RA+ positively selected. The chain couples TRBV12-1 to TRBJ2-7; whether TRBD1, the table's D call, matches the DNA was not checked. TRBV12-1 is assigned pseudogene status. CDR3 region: CASIQTGTGSNEQYF. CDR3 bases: TGTGCCAGCATCCAAACTGGGACAGGGTCCAACGAGCAGTACTTC.